These 27 T cell receptor beta chains share one sample of origin, sequenced in a study of blood T cells in healthy people across ages. Primers used in a second PCR of about 6 to 12 cycles were a sample-barcoded 5' primer and a J-beta primer mix. TCRdb recomputed calls from the 5' RACE reads with MiXCR, one row per CDR3 protein. The table lists 540,000 or so distinct CDR3 sequences, approximately 30% of them singletons. Sequenced: blood. These receptors were obtained from a woman between 70 and 85 years old in good health.

The gene calls are TRBV7-2 and TRBJ2-5, with D possibly TRBD2 on 6 matching bases. CDR3 length: 13 amino acids. Germline CDR1 is SGHTA and CDR2 is FQGNSA. The V gene lost 4 bases and the J gene lost 4 bases, with 10 bases spanning the gap. CDR3 residues: CASSSRRGETQYF. For the CDR3, the DNA is TGTGCCAGCAGCTCCCGGAGGGGAGAGACCCAGTACTTC. Together with reference TRBV7-2 and TRBJ2-5, the CDR3 gives the full variable domain: GAGVSQSPSNKVTEKGKDVELRCDPISGHTALYWYRQSLGQGLEFLIYFQGNSAPDKSGLPSDRFSAERTGGSVSTLTIQRTQQEDSAVYLCASSSRRGETQYFGPGTRLLVL.

The V gene is TRBV7-2, the J gene TRBJ1-4; D possibly corresponds to TRBD1 (5 bases). This CDR3 is 14 amino acids long. Germline V gives CDR1 SGHTA, CDR2 FQGNSA. Trimming left V 10 bases short and J 4 bases short, with 16 bases between. The CDR3 reads CATKADSLNEKLFF. CDR3 nucleotides: TGTGCCACCAAGGCTGACAGCCTTAATGAAAAACTGTTTTTT.

In DNA, the CDR3 is TGTGCCAGCAGCCCACTTGCTAGCGAGTTTAGGGGTGAGCAGTTCTTC. It yields the protein CASSPLASEFRGEQFF. The chain combines TRBV7-9 with TRBJ2-1; D is possibly TRBD2 (6 bases). Between the trimmed V and J ends, which lost 5 bases and 9 bases, there was a span of 23 bases. CDR1 and CDR2 (germline): SEHNR, FQNEAQ (reference sequence). The length of the CDR3 is 16 residues. Filled out from reference TRBV7-9 and TRBJ2-1, the complete variable domain reads DTGVSQNPRHKITKRGQNVTFRCDPISEHNRLYWYRQTLGQGPEFLTYFQNEAQLEKSRLLSDRFSAERPKGSFSTLEIQRTEQGDSAMYLCASSPLASEFRGEQFFGPGTRLTVL.

The V and J genes are TRBV12-3 or TRBV12-4 and TRBJ1-1, with D maybe TRBD1 (6 bases). This CDR3 is built from 14 residues. Trimming stripped 4 bases from V and 1 base from J, with 10 bases between. The CDR3 spells CASSSQGWNTEAFF. Written as DNA, the CDR3 is TGTGCCAGCAGTTCCCAGGGGTGGAACACTGAAGCTTTCTTT.

Here the CDR3 reads CASGAGRTGDGYTF. The CDR3 nucleotides are TGTGCCAGCGGCGCCGGGCGGACAGGGGACGGCTACACCTTC. The V call is TRBV7-3, the J call TRBJ1-2; 9 nucleotides agree with TRBD1. The CDR3 consists of 14 residues. CDR1 SGHTA and CDR2 FQGTGA come from the germline V gene. The trim removed 8 bases at V and 8 bases at J, leaving 12 bases unmatched.

This chain joins TRBV10-3 and TRBJ2-7; 9 nucleotides line up with TRBD2. V lost 6 bases to trimming and J lost 3 bases; unmatched junction nucleotides: 6. CDR1 and CDR2 (germline): ENHRY, SYGVKD. The CDR3 runs 14 residues. The CDR3 region is CAIRTSGGIYEQYF. The CDR3 region has the DNA TGTGCCATCAGGACTAGCGGCGGGATCTACGAGCAGTACTTC.

V gene TRBV4-1 combines with J gene TRBJ2-4, with TRBD2 as a possible D gene (7 bases). Germline V gene sequence: CDR1 MGHRA, CDR2 YSYEKL. V lost 4 bases and J 0 bases, leaving 13 bases between the germline ends. This CDR3 has 16 residues. This CDR3 reads CASSPGGRGAKNIQYF. The CDR3 DNA reads as TGCGCCAGCAGCCCGGGGGGCCGGGGAGCCAAAAACATTCAGTACTTC.

This chain joins TRBV5-1 and TRBJ1-4; possible D gene TRBD1, 6 bases. The V end lost 5 bases, the J end lost 8 bases, and 13 bases lay between the germline ends. This CDR3 comprises 13 residues. Germline V gene sequence: CDR1 SGHRS, CDR2 YFSETQ. Here the CDR3 reads CASSNREGEKLFF. The CDR3 DNA follows: TGCGCCAGCAGTAACAGGGAGGGAGAAAAACTGTTTTTT.

The chain couples TRBV10-3 to TRBJ2-5; 9 nucleotides align to TRBD1. CDR3 length: 14 residues. CDR1 and CDR2 from the germline V gene are ENHRY and SYGVKD. V lost 6 bases, J lost 4 bases, and 6 bases stayed unmatched. The CDR3 DNA reads as TGTGCCATCAGCAAGACAGGGGGAGGAGAGACCCAGTACTTC. Protein sequence: CAISKTGGGETQYF.

This clonotype was counted between two and nine times. The genes are TRBV20-1 and TRBJ2-3; the match to TRBD1 covers 11 bases. V lost 6 bases, J lost 5 bases, and 7 bases stayed unmatched. The V gene's germline CDR1 is DFQATT and CDR2 SNEGSKA (reference sequence). The CDR3 is 14 residues long. CDR3 sequence (DNA): TGCAGTGCCATCACGGGACAGGGGGGAGATACGCAGTATTTT. Its translation is CSAITGQGGDTQYF.

This rearrangement joins TRBV7-8 to TRBJ1-1; no firm D call. The CDR3 is made up of 16 amino acids. Deletions cut 4 bases from V and 1 base from J, with 16 bases between. Germline V lookup: CDR1 SGHVS, CDR2 FQNEAQ. This CDR3 reads CASSYPEREPNTEAFF. The DNA of the CDR3 is TGTGCCAGCAGCTACCCCGAACGCGAACCGAACACTGAAGCTTTCTTT.

The chain joins TRBV5-6 to TRBJ1-1; the D gene is possibly TRBD1 (6 bases). V was trimmed by 4 bases and J by 11 bases, leaving 12 bases between them. The CDR3 is 11 amino acids. Germline V gene sequence: CDR1 SGHDT, CDR2 YYEEEE. The CDR3 loop reads CASSRGGRAFF. CDR3 bases: TGTGCCAGCAGCCGAGGGGGAAGGGCTTTCTTT. Together with reference TRBV5-6 and TRBJ1-1, the CDR3 gives the full variable domain: DAGVTQSPTHLIKTRGQQVTLRCSPKSGHDTVSWYQQALGQGPQFIFQYYEEEERQRGNFPDRFSGHQFPNYSSELNVNALLLGDSALYLCASSRGGRAFFGQGTRLTVV.

This clonotype was counted between two and nine times. The chain couples TRBV7-2 to TRBJ2-3; D might be TRBD1 (5 bases). The CDR3 sequence is 14 residues long. Trimming shortened V by 5 bases and J by 0 bases, and 9 bases separated the two germline ends. The germline V gene encodes CDR1 SGHTA and CDR2 FQGNSA. CDR3 DNA sequence: TGTGCCAGCAGCCTCGGACACAGCACAGATACGCAGTATTTT. Encoded protein: CASSLGHSTDTQYF.

This clonotype appeared a few times. The chain carries TRBV20-1 and TRBJ2-4, with 9 bases lining up with TRBD1. Germline CDR1 and CDR2: DFQATT and SNEGSKA (reference sequence). V was clipped by 5 bases and J by 6 bases; unmatched bases: 11. This CDR3 has 15 residues. The CDR3 DNA is TGCAGTGCTGGAGGTGGACAGGGGAAAGGAAACATTCAGTACTTC. Protein sequence: CSAGGGQGKGNIQYF.

This clonotype has only a few counts. The chain employs TRBV4-2 and TRBJ2-7, with D perhaps matching TRBD2 (6 bases). CDR3 length: 14 residues. V lost 2 bases, J lost 1 base, and 9 bases lay in between. CDR1 LGHNA and CDR2 YNFKEQ come from the germline V gene. The DNA of the CDR3 is TGTGCCAGCAGCCAAACCGGGGGTTCCTACGAGCAGTACTTC. It specifies CASSQTGGSYEQYF.

This clonotype was counted once. The V call is TRBV9, the J call TRBJ1-6, with D maybe TRBD1 (5 bases). Germline CDR1 and CDR2: SGDLS and YYNGEE. The CDR3 has 15 amino acids. V lost 3 bases and J 8 bases, leaving 15 bases between the germline ends. For the CDR3, the DNA is TGTGCCAGCAGCGCCAGGGCCCCGGTGGATTCACCCCTCCACTTT. It specifies CASSARAPVDSPLHF.

The chain has TRBV14 and TRBJ1-4; the match to TRBD1 covers 11 bases. In germline, CDR1 is SGHDN, CDR2 FVKESK. Trimming took 4 bases from V and 3 from J; bases not matched to a gene: 10. This CDR3 comprises 18 residues. The CDR3 here is CASSPGQGAGWSNEKLFF. In DNA form, the CDR3 reads TGTGCCAGCAGCCCCGGACAGGGGGCTGGGTGGTCTAATGAAAAACTGTTTTTT.

The chain couples TRBV12-3 or TRBV12-4 to TRBJ1-1, with D unresolved. The CDR3 contains 13 residues. V was cut by 3 bases and J by 3 bases, with 8 bases left in between. CDR3 amino acids: CASSLRVYTEAFF. The CDR3 DNA is TGTGCCAGCAGTTTGAGGGTTTACACTGAAGCTTTCTTT.

V gene TRBV7-8 combines with J gene TRBJ1-5; TRBD1 matches 8 bases. Germline loops: CDR1 SGHVS, CDR2 FQNEAQ. The CDR3 runs to 15 residues. J lost 8 bases, V lost 5 bases, and 11 bases had no gene match. This chain's CDR3 is CASSAGQAVGEPQHF. DNA for the CDR3: TGTGCCAGCAGCGCGGGACAGGCGGTAGGGGAGCCCCAGCATTTT.

The genes are TRBV10-3 and TRBJ2-3; D remains unclear. Deletions cut 8 bases from V and 2 bases from J, with 14 bases between. CDR3 size: 14 residues. Germline V gene data show CDR1 as ENHRY and CDR2 as SYGVKD. This chain's CDR3 is CAIASNDNTDTQYF. The CDR3, as DNA: TGTGCCATCGCGAGCAACGACAACACAGATACGCAGTATTTT.

The V call is TRBV7-2, the J call TRBJ2-7, with D hard to call. V dropped 3 bases and J dropped 3 bases, with 9 bases sitting between them. Germline CDR1 and CDR2: SGHTA and FQGNSA. CDR3 length: 13 residues. The CDR3 spells CASSFSPGYEQYF. The DNA for the CDR3 is TGTGCCAGCAGCTTTAGTCCAGGCTACGAGCAGTACTTC.

This clonotype was recorded at least ten times. The CDR3 DNA reads as TGTGCCAGCAGCCAGCCGGGACAGGGCTATGAAAAACTGTTTTTT. As protein: CASSQPGQGYEKLFF. This chain links TRBV3-1 with TRBJ1-4; the match to TRBD1 covers 9 bases. The CDR3 sequence is 15 residues long. Trimming at V came to 3 bases and at J to 6 bases, leaving 5 bases not matched to a gene. Germline V gene data show CDR1 as LGHDT and CDR2 as YNNKEL (reference sequence).

As for this clonotype: Lacking the conserved final phenylalanine or tryptophan, this CDR3 likely reflects a read error. V and J are TRBV6-6 and TRBJ1-5; D gene uncertain. CDR1 is MNHNY, CDR2 SVGAGI, per germline (reference sequence). The CDR3 is 15 residues long. V was cut by 2 bases and J by 6 bases, with 14 bases left in between. The CDR3 reads CASSYVNRGPQPQHC. CDR3 sequence (DNA): TGTGCCAGCAGTTACGTGAACAGAGGCCCTCAGCCCCAGCATTGT.

The chain is built from TRBV20-1 and TRBJ2-5; D could derive from TRBD1 or TRBD2 (6 bases each). Germline values: CDR1 DFQATT, CDR2 SNEGSKA (reference sequence). V lost 3 bases to trimming and J lost 1 base, with 9 bases between them. CDR3 length equals 13 residues. CDR3: CSASGGPQETQYF. The CDR3 nucleotides are TGCAGTGCTAGCGGGGGCCCCCAAGAGACCCAGTACTTC.

This clonotype has just a few counts. This CDR3 is CSARDWAGGTYEQYF. Written as DNA, the CDR3 is TGCAGTGCTAGAGATTGGGCAGGGGGCACCTACGAGCAGTACTTC. The chain has TRBV20-1 and TRBJ2-7; TRBD1 matches 8 bases. Germline-derived CDR1 and CDR2 are DFQATT and SNEGSKA (reference sequence). After removal of 0 bases from V and 2 bases from J, the junction contained 6 bases not matched to a gene. The length of the CDR3 is 15 residues.

This rearrangement joins TRBV6-6 to TRBJ2-1; TRBD1 matches 10 bases. The CDR3 is 15 residues long. CDR1 and CDR2 from the germline V gene are MNHNY and SVGAGI (reference sequence). V was clipped by 8 bases and J by 7 bases; unmatched bases: 11. CDR3 in DNA: TGTGCCAGCGCCCCCGGGACAGGGGATTCAAATGAGCAGTTCTTC. Translated: CASAPGTGDSNEQFF.

This chain connects TRBV6-2 or TRBV6-3 to TRBJ1-2; D uncertain. Trimming took 11 bases from V and 8 from J, leaving 18 bases between them. From germline, CDR1 is MNHEY and CDR2 SVGEGT. The CDR3 has 12 amino acids. In DNA, the CDR3 is TGTGCCGGCCGGGAGGGAAACGCGGGCTACACCTTC. It encodes CAGREGNAGYTF.